This is a list of T cell receptor beta chains from one sample in a study of blood T cell repertoires in COVID-19. Sequencing used immunoSEQ multiplex PCR; TCRdb keeps in-frame clones, though not all of them. The table records 150,000 or so clones, 87% of them present only once. Source material: PBMCs or T cells enriched from blood (not recorded which). The source of these receptors is a woman aged 40 to 50 who had been exposed to COVID-19. Both conserved end residues are part of each CDR3. Each record gives: J gene, V gene, CDR3 protein.

TRBJ1-4,TRBV7-9,CASSARQGDNEKLFF
TRBJ1-4,TRBV6-6,CASCRGDRAEKLFF
TRBJ2-7,TRBV6-2/TRBV6-3,CASSYSGRGDSYEQYF
TRBJ1-5,TRBV19,CASRTGDYQPQHF
TRBJ2-2,TRBV3-1/TRBV3-2,CASSQSLAGGELFF
TRBJ1-2,TRBV20-1,CSADGQGVTF
TRBJ2-3,TRBV27,CASSLEGGYTQYF
TRBJ2-3,TRBV3-1/TRBV3-2,CASSRRTHPEADTQYF
TRBJ2-1,TRBV7-2,CASSVTGGPSYNEQFF
TRBJ2-2,TRBV6-4,CASSEQGTGELFF
TRBJ1-2,TRBV5-5,CASSLAGDYGYTF
TRBJ2-3,TRBV6-5,CASGEGKRYTQYF
TRBJ1-6,TRBV7-3,CASSTGSGYNSPLHF
TRBJ2-2,TRBV11-2,CASSLKGAGTANTGELFF
TRBJ1-2,TRBV4-1,CASSQDIGGDGYTF
TRBJ2-7,TRBV29-1,CSVGSRVGGIGEQYF
TRBJ2-2,TRBV9,CASSAPLTGELFF
TRBJ2-3,TRBV27,CASTEWDWTLSTDTQYF
TRBJ2-2,TRBV5-8,CASSLAGGNTGELFF
TRBJ2-5,TRBV5-6,CASSFNGEETQYF
TRBJ2-7,TRBV6-2/TRBV6-3,CASSYSSQLNEQYF
TRBJ1-1,TRBV28,CASRGHFMNTEAFF
TRBJ1-1,TRBV5-1,CASSFGTEGTEAFF
TRBJ1-2,TRBV6-1,CASSDRTGDGGYTF
TRBJ1-4,TRBV7-9,CASTRTGGGEKLFF
TRBJ1-3,TRBV28,CASTTAGAGGSGNTIYF
TRBJ1-4,TRBV6-5,CASRKQGSFEKLFF
TRBJ2-7,TRBV7-9,CASRATGYEQYF
TRBJ2-7,TRBV9,CASSVSGGGNEQYF
TRBJ2-5,TRBV25-1,CASSDRATFQETQYF
TRBJ2-2,TRBV9,CASEIGLADTGELFF
TRBJ2-4,TRBV11-1,CASSPRDSENIQYF
TRBJ1-1,TRBV7-2,CASSLANMNTEAFF
TRBJ2-5,TRBV7-9,CASSLEERETQYF
TRBJ2-1,TRBV27,CASSLSHRGRENEQFF
TRBJ1-6,TRBV2,CASSVRRDKNSPLHF
TRBJ2-7,TRBV7-2,CASSSRDRGRGHYEQYF
TRBJ1-4,TRBV28,CASRGLNEKLFF
TRBJ2-5,TRBV28,CASSAGQGAQETQYF
TRBJ2-1,TRBV6-5,CASSSGTSGRNEQFF
TRBJ1-2,TRBV5-6,CASTVGGAGYTF
TRBJ2-2,TRBV1,CTSSQSSSGANTGELFF
TRBJ2-3,TRBV5-4,CASSLQSTDTQYF
TRBJ1-2,TRBV6-5,CASHKQGLRNYGYTF
TRBJ2-3,TRBV7-3,CASSLTSGGTDTQYF
TRBJ1-6,TRBV7-9,CASSYGSSYNSPLHF
TRBJ2-1,TRBV5-1,CASSAGQGSNEQFF
TRBJ2-1,TRBV5-1,CASSLARVSGGRINEQFF
TRBJ2-6,TRBV19,CASTTGLSGANVLTF
TRBJ2-3,TRBV3-1/TRBV3-2,CASSQFIAGGSDTQYF
TRBJ2-5,TRBV29-1,CSVEYLLGQGAVGETQYF
TRBJ1-5,TRBV19,CASSIFDRSNQPQHF
TRBJ1-1,TRBV6-5,CAAGVPGTEAFF
TRBJ2-4,TRBV19,CASSIGPRGVKNIQYF
TRBJ2-1,TRBV5-5,CASSVEPSQGYEQFF